The 2 T cell receptor beta chains in this list originate from one sample, sequenced in a study of Tregs in tolerant kidney transplant recipients. TCRdb's table, derived via immunoSEQ multiplex PCR, lists solely in-frame clones and lacks some. The sample gives about 81,000 clones, 90% to 95% of which show up once; 1.6% is in the top ten. Recipients received nonmyeloablative bone marrow transplants from related graft donors, with transient mixed chimerism. The sample was CD4+ T cells from blood (PBMCs), taken 24 months after the transplant. Source of these receptors: a human patient who received a combined kidney and bone marrow transplant. Certain T cells may be donor cells from the graft.

This chain joins TRBV7-2 and TRBJ2-7, with 7 bases identical to TRBD2. The trim removed 4 bases at V and 0 bases at J, leaving 6 bases unmatched. The CDR3 spans 15 residues. Germline CDR1 reads SGHTA; CDR2 reads FQGNSA. In nucleotides, the CDR3 is TGTGCCAGCAGCTGGCTAGCGGATTTCTCCTACGAGCAGTACTTC. This encodes CASSWLADFSYEQYF.

The chain carries TRBV7-2 and TRBJ2-1; 7 bases match TRBD2. The CDR3 sequence is 14 residues long. J lost 4 bases, V lost 5 bases, and 5 bases had no gene match. Germline-derived CDR1 and CDR2 are SGHTA and FQGNSA. DNA of the CDR3: TGTGCCAGCAGCCCAAGGACTAGTTACAATGAGCAGTTCTTC. Translated, it gives CASSPRTSYNEQFF. Full variable domain (missing parts from reference TRBV7-2 and TRBJ2-1): GAGVSQSPSNKVTEKGKDVELRCDPISGHTALYWYRQSLGQGLEFLIYFQGNSAPDKSGLPSDRFSAERTGGSVSTLTIQRTQQEDSAVYLCASSPRTSYNEQFFGPGTRLTVL.